Below, 29 T cell receptor beta chains from the same sample are listed, as sequenced in a study of blood T cell dynamics during melanoma immunotherapy. Some clones are missing from TCRdb's copy, which holds only in-frame ones; the method was immunoSEQ multiplex PCR. The sample carries 15,000 to 20,000 clones, roughly 90% recorded once. Time point of the sample: pre-treatment baseline. The source material was blood, sampled from a patient treated with checkpoint blockade. All receptors come from a human donor with melanoma.

The rearrangement joins TRBV4-3 to TRBJ1-3, with D possibly TRBD1 on 5 matching bases. V was clipped by 4 bases and J by 1 base, with 8 bases between them. Germline loops: CDR1 LGHNA, CDR2 YSLEER. The CDR3 covers 14 residues. DNA for the CDR3: TGCGCCAGCAGCCTTACAGGTTCTGGAAACACCATATATTTT. Its protein is CASSLTGSGNTIYF.

The gene calls are TRBV28 and TRBJ1-2; a possible D gene is TRBD1 (6 bases). This CDR3 spans 13 amino acids. V lost 6 bases and J lost 1, with 9 bases in between. CDR1 and CDR2 (germline): MDHEN, SYDVKM. The DNA for the CDR3 is TGTGCCAGCAGCCCGGGACATAACTATGGCTACACCTTC. It yields the protein CASSPGHNYGYTF.

CDR3: CASSIEGHPQNYEQYF. CDR3 in DNA: TGTGCCAGTAGTATAGAGGGACATCCCCAAAACTACGAGCAGTACTTC. J is TRBJ2-7 and V is TRBV19; D is possibly TRBD1 (6 bases). Trimming shortened V by 0 bases and J by 3 bases, and 15 bases separated the two germline ends. The CDR3 contains 16 residues. Germline loops: CDR1 LNHDA, CDR2 SQIVND (reference sequence).

The CDR3 reads CASSPRGSSPAEQFF. The CDR3 DNA reads TGTGCCAGCAGCCCCAGGGGTAGTTCTCCCGCTGAGCAGTTCTTC. This chain links TRBV14 with TRBJ2-1; TRBD1 is a possible D gene (6 bases). Trimming removed 4 bases from V and 9 bases from J, with 19 bases in between. The CDR3 runs 15 residues. CDR1 and CDR2 from the germline V gene are SGHDN and FVKESK. Full variable domain (remainder filled in from reference TRBV14 and TRBJ2-1): EAGVTQFPSHSVIEKGQTVTLRCDPISGHDNLYWYRRVMGKEIKFLLHFVKESKQDESGMPNNRFLAERTGGTYSTLKVQPAELEDSGVYFCASSPRGSSPAEQFFGPGTRLTVL.

The V call is TRBV7-3, the J call TRBJ2-5, with 7 nucleotides matching TRBD1. V trimming: 0 bases; J trimming: 6 bases; junction bases outside the gene matches: 19. Germline loops: CDR1 SGHTA, CDR2 FQGTGA. The CDR3 loop spans 19 amino acids. The CDR3 DNA follows: TGTGCCAGCAGCTTAACGAGGGAGACCGCGGTTTCGAGGGGGCAGACCCAGTACTTC. This gives the protein CASSLTRETAVSRGQTQYF.

The CDR3 sequence is CASSLGARQGWAEAFF. CDR3 coding DNA: TGTGCCAGCAGCTTGGGGGCCCGACAGGGCTGGGCGGAAGCTTTCTTT. This chain connects TRBV7-2 to TRBJ1-1; TRBD1 matches at 7 bases. This CDR3 spans 16 amino acids. J lost 8 bases, V lost 3 bases, and 15 bases had no gene match. Germline CDR1 reads SGHTA; CDR2 reads FQGNSA.

This chain links TRBV19 with TRBJ2-2; D is possibly TRBD1 (6 bases). The CDR3 is made up of 15 amino acids. Deletions cut 3 bases from V and 4 bases from J, with 12 bases between. Germline loops: CDR1 LNHDA, CDR2 SQIVND (reference sequence). Here the CDR3 reads CASSISSGATGELFF. Written as DNA, the CDR3 is TGTGCCAGTAGTATTAGTTCAGGGGCCACCGGGGAGCTGTTTTTT. Supplemented by reference TRBV19 and TRBJ2-2, the full variable domain reads DGGITQSPKYLFRKEGQNVTLSCEQNLNHDAMYWYRQDPGQGLRLIYYSQIVNDFQKGDIAEGYSVSREKKESFPLTVTSAQKNPTAFYLCASSISSGATGELFFGEGSRLTVL.

This clone has a handful of counts. The chain links TRBV28 to TRBJ2-2; TRBD2 matches 11 bases. J lost 1 base, V lost 9 bases, and 1 base had no gene match. This CDR3 is built from 14 residues. Per germline, CDR1 MDHEN and CDR2 SYDVKM. DNA for the CDR3: TGTGCCAGTGGACTAGCGGGGAACACCGGGGAGCTGTTTTTT. Its translation: CASGLAGNTGELFF.

The V call is TRBV5-1, the J call TRBJ2-6; D may be TRBD1 (7 bases). The length of the CDR3 is 17 residues. Germline CDR1 SGHRS, CDR2 YFSETQ. The germline V and J ends were trimmed by 2 bases and 0 bases, with 12 bases remaining between them. The CDR3 DNA reads TGCGCCAGCAGCTTTCAGGGGGGAGACTCTGGGGCCAACGTCCTGACTTTC. This codes for CASSFQGGDSGANVLTF.

This clone came up a few times. The chain joins TRBV2 to TRBJ2-7; the D gene is possibly TRBD1 (5 bases). The CDR3 contains 12 residues. Germline lookup yields CDR1 SNHLY and CDR2 FYNNEI. Trimming pared 5 bases from V and 6 bases from J, leaving 11 bases between. CDR3 bases: TGTGCCAGCAGTCTATCAGGGTCCGAGCAGTACTTC. This translates into CASSLSGSEQYF.

This sequence joins TRBV14 and TRBJ2-1; 12 nucleotides agree with TRBD2. CDR1 is SGHDN, CDR2 FVKESK, per germline. V shed 0 bases and J 7 bases; nucleotides not matched to a gene: 1. This CDR3 is 15 amino acids long. The CDR3 nucleotides read TGTGCCAGCAGCCAAGAACTAGCGGGAGGTAATGAGCAGTTCTTC. As protein: CASSQELAGGNEQFF.

The chain combines TRBV9 with TRBJ2-1; the match to TRBD2 covers 10 bases. Per the germline V gene, CDR1 is SGDLS and CDR2 is YYNGEE. Trimming took 0 bases from V and 4 from J; bases not matched to a gene: 1. This CDR3 spans 15 amino acids. The CDR3 coding sequence is TGTGCCAGCAGCGTAGATAGCGGGGGGTACAATGAGCAGTTCTTC. Translated: CASSVDSGGYNEQFF.

V and J are TRBV15 and TRBJ2-1; D not resolved. The CDR3 extends over 15 amino acids. The V end lost 3 bases, the J end lost 0 bases, and 9 bases lay between the germline ends. CDR1 is LNHNV and CDR2 is YYDKDF in the germline V gene (reference sequence). CDR3 sequence reads: CATSRRKSSYNEQFF. CDR3 bases: TGTGCCACCAGCAGGAGGAAAAGCTCCTACAATGAGCAGTTCTTC.

The CDR3 protein is CASSEDSFNYGYTF. The CDR3, as DNA: TGTGCCAGCAGTGAAGATAGCTTTAACTATGGCTACACCTTC. The J gene is TRBJ1-2, the V gene TRBV2; D gene uncertain. CDR1 is SNHLY, CDR2 FYNNEI, per germline. V gave up 1 base and J gave up 1 base, with 7 bases separating them. The CDR3 sequence is 14 residues long.

The chain is built from TRBV10-3 and TRBJ1-3; weak D call: TRBD1 (5 bases). Trimming took 6 bases from V and 0 from J, leaving 15 bases between them. This CDR3 region has 16 residues. Germline V lookup: CDR1 ENHRY, CDR2 SYGVKD. The CDR3 is CAIRFGGEASGNTIYF. The CDR3 nucleotides are TGTGCCATCAGGTTTGGAGGGGAAGCCTCTGGAAACACCATATATTTT.

The rearrangement uses TRBV19 and TRBJ1-5; a weak D match, TRBD1 (6 bases). V gave up 2 bases and J gave up 6 bases, with 11 bases separating them. This CDR3 comprises 14 residues. From germline, CDR1 is LNHDA and CDR2 SQIVND (reference sequence). The CDR3 spells CASSIQEGGQPQHF. The CDR3 DNA reads TGTGCCAGTAGTATACAGGAAGGGGGTCAGCCCCAGCATTTT.

This chain connects TRBV29-1 to TRBJ1-2; 9 bases align to TRBD1. The CDR3 consists of 13 residues. Unmatched junction bases numbered 11, after V lost 7 bases and J lost 8 bases. Per the germline V gene, CDR1 is SQVTM and CDR2 is ANQGSEA. CDR3 DNA: TGCAGCGCCACAGGACAGGGGATGCGGGGCTACACCTTC. Translated, it gives CSATGQGMRGYTF.

This clone was detected only a few times. The V and J genes are TRBV5-4 and TRBJ1-1; TRBD1 is a possible D gene (5 bases). The germline V gene has CDR1 SGHNT and CDR2 YYREEE (reference sequence). Trimming took 4 bases from V and 1 from J, leaving 8 bases between them. The CDR3 has 13 residues. CDR3 loop: CASSRGQNTEAFF. For the CDR3, the DNA is TGTGCCAGCAGCCGAGGACAGAACACTGAAGCTTTCTTT.

The genes are TRBV5-1 and TRBJ1-2, with 7 bases aligning to TRBD1. Losses at the gene ends were 4 bases for V and 4 bases for J; bases not matched to a gene: 10. Germline V gene sequence: CDR1 SGHRS, CDR2 YFSETQ. There are 15 residues in the CDR3. The CDR3 spells CASSPRDREIYGYTF. For the CDR3, the DNA is TGCGCCAGCAGCCCTAGAGACAGGGAAATCTATGGCTACACCTTC.

Here the CDR3 DNA reads TGTGCCAGCAGCCCCCCTGGGGGGGCCTACAATGAGCAGTTCTTC. Translated, it gives CASSPPGGAYNEQFF. The chain is built from TRBV5-6 and TRBJ2-1; TRBD2 aligns across 7 bases. The CDR3 spans 15 residues. V was clipped by 4 bases and J by 2 bases; unmatched bases: 6. Germline-derived CDR1 and CDR2 are SGHDT and YYEEEE.

This chain joins TRBV14 and TRBJ2-7, with 12 bases that match TRBD2. This CDR3 is built from 15 residues. Trimming cost V 7 bases and J 2 bases; bases outside gene matches: 6. Per germline, CDR1 SGHDN and CDR2 FVKESK. The CDR3 nucleotides read TGTGCCAGCACGCCCGGACTAGCGGGAACCTACGAGCAGTACTTC. This sequence encodes CASTPGLAGTYEQYF.

The chain joins TRBV5-1 to TRBJ2-2; D is uncertain. Germline assignment: CDR1 SGHRS and CDR2 YFSETQ. This CDR3 comprises 14 residues. V was cut by 7 bases and J by 4 bases, with 14 bases left in between. The CDR3: CASRAQQATGELFF. In DNA, the CDR3 is TGCGCCAGCCGGGCGCAGCAAGCCACCGGGGAGCTGTTTTTT.

V usage is TRBV5-4 and J usage is TRBJ1-1; 7 bases fit TRBD1. V lost 4 bases, J lost 0 bases, and 6 bases stayed unmatched. Germline CDR1 reads SGHNT; CDR2 reads YYREEE (reference sequence). This CDR3 comprises 15 residues. The CDR3 DNA is TGTGCCAGCAGCAGCCGACAGGGACTGAACACTGAAGCTTTCTTT. Translating gives CASSSRQGLNTEAFF.

The chain links TRBV4-2 to TRBJ2-1, with 8 bases matching TRBD2. After removal of 2 bases from V and 6 bases from J, the junction contained 12 bases not matched to a gene. This CDR3 has 17 residues. CDR1 is LGHNA, CDR2 YNFKEQ, per germline. The CDR3 protein is CASSQLEVASGFNEQFF. The CDR3 coding sequence is TGTGCCAGCAGCCAACTGGAGGTGGCTAGCGGGTTCAATGAGCAGTTCTTC.

The J gene is TRBJ1-1, the V gene TRBV10-3; 7 nucleotides line up with TRBD1. Looked up from germline, CDR1 is ENHRY and CDR2 is SYGVKD. With V trimmed by 5 bases and J by 5 bases, 11 bases remained unmatched. The CDR3 contains 15 residues. CDR3: CAISPATGSGTEAFF. The CDR3 region has the DNA TGTGCCATCAGTCCAGCGACAGGGTCGGGGACTGAAGCTTTCTTT.

This rearrangement joins TRBV5-4 to TRBJ2-5, with D unresolved. V shed 0 bases and J shed 0 bases, with 6 bases lying between them. This CDR3 spans 14 amino acids. Germline CDR1 is SGHNT and CDR2 is YYREEE (reference sequence). CDR3 sequence: CASSLVEYQETQYF. Here the CDR3 DNA reads TGTGCCAGCAGCTTGGTAGAGTACCAAGAGACCCAGTACTTC.

This sequence joins TRBV19 and TRBJ1-5; weak D call: TRBD1 (5 bases). This CDR3 contains 17 residues. Trimming removed 1 base from V and 2 bases from J, with 15 bases in between. Germline CDR1 LNHDA, CDR2 SQIVND (reference sequence). The CDR3 reads CASSIGGRASGNQPQHF. CDR3 bases: TGTGCCAGTAGTATAGGGGGCAGGGCGAGCGGCAATCAGCCCCAGCATTTT.

This clone was seen once. The V call is TRBV19, the J call TRBJ2-7; D remains unclear. Germline V lookup: CDR1 LNHDA, CDR2 SQIVND (reference sequence). This CDR3 has 13 amino acids. V was trimmed by 8 bases and J by 4 bases, leaving 15 bases between them. The CDR3 sequence is CASSPGWGYEQYF. CDR3 DNA sequence: TGTGCCAGTTCTCCCGGGTGGGGTTACGAGCAGTACTTC.

CDR3 amino acids: CASSPIQGGGNQPQHF. The CDR3 DNA reads as TGTGCCAGCAGTCCGATACAGGGAGGGGGCAATCAGCCCCAGCATTTT. This chain connects TRBV27 to TRBJ1-5; possibly TRBD1 for D (6 bases). Germline assignment: CDR1 MNHEY and CDR2 SMNVEV (reference sequence). The V gene lost 5 bases and the J gene lost 2 bases, with 16 bases spanning the gap. CDR3 size: 16 residues.